The clone carrying this TCR beta chain was recorded at least ten times. Its antigen is as yet unknown. In building TCR beta libraries, iRepertoire HTBI primers were used together with Arm-PCR of CDR3 regions. Each CDR3 protein gets one entry after TCRdb re-called the multiplex PCR reads with MiXCR. The sample includes over 500,000 distinct CDR3 sequences, 15% to 20% of them seen just once. The source of the sample is a study of regulatory T cells in long-lasting Graves disease. Study-level findings and limits: Thyroid tissue went unstudied; only peripheral blood was examined.

The time point was: newly diagnosed GD, antithyroid drugs for less than 3 months. The TCR library was made from RNA extracted from PBMCs. These data also featured in a second study, about T cells in Graves' hyperthyroidism and ophthalmopathy. From that study: A first-round RT-PCR of the TCR CDR3 used the HTBI primer set.

This receptor was identified in a man aged 18-30 years with Graves disease. The material was peripheral blood mononuclear cells (PBMCs), obtained at new diagnosis, from a patient treated with antithyroid drugs.

The CDR3 nucleotides read TGTGCCAGCAGTGAACGACTAGCGGGAGGGACCGGGGAGCTGTTTTTT. Translation gives CASSERLAGGTGELFF. The chain joins TRBV6-1 to TRBJ2-2, with 14 bases matching TRBD2. The CDR3 loop spans 16 amino acids. Germline CDR1 reads MNHNS; CDR2 reads SASEGT. With 2 bases clipped from V and 5 bases from J, the junction kept 1 base outside the gene matches.